This T cell receptor (beta chain) stems from a study of blood T cell repertoires in COVID-19. Study-level information: The study drew acute and convalescent COVID-19 samples from the United States, Italy and Spain.

Germline V gives CDR1 SGHRS, CDR2 YFSETQ. Trimming shortened V by 1 base and J by 2 bases, and 7 bases separated the two germline ends. This CDR3 comprises 13 residues. Original data processing: Amplified reference gene primers provided the basis for estimating nucleated cell counts. Libraries were prepared by immunoSEQ multiplex PCR; TCRdb keeps only in-frame clonotypes and omits some of them. V, J and clone size derive from that table, while D and trimming were established from the DNA sequence. The sample has 50,000 to 70,000 clones; around 84% are singletons. Material for sequencing was peripheral blood. This sequence originates from a woman between 55 and 75 years old with acute or convalescent COVID-19. The V and J genes are TRBV5-1 and TRBJ2-7; D is unresolved. CDR3 protein: CASSLHGAYEQYF. CDR3 in DNA: TGCGCCAGCAGCTTGCACGGAGCCTACGAGCAGTACTTC. Full variable domain (missing parts from reference TRBV5-1 and TRBJ2-7): KAGVTQTPRYLIKTRGQQVTLSCSPISGHRSVSWYQQTPGQGLQFLFEYFSETQRNKGNFPGRFSGRQFSNSRSEMNVSTLELGDSALYLCASSLHGAYEQYFGPGTRLTVT.